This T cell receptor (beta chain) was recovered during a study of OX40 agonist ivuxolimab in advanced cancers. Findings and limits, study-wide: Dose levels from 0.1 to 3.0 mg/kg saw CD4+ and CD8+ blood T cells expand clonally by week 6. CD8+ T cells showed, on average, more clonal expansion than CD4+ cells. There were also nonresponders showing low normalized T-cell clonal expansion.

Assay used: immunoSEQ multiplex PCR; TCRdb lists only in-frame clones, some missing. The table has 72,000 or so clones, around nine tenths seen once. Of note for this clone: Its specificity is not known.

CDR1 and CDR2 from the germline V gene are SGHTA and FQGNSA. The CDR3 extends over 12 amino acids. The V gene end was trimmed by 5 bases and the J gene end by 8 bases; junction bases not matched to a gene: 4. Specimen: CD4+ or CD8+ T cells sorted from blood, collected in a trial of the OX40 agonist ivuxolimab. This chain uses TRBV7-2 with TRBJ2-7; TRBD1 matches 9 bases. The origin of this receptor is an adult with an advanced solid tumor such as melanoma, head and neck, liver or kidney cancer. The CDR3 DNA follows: TGTGCCAGCAGCCCAGACAGGGGGAAGCAGTACTTC. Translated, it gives CASSPDRGKQYF.